This entry lists 4 T cell receptor beta chains sequenced from one sample in a study of T cell repertoires in cytomegalovirus infection. TCRdb processed the reads anew with MiXCR; each CDR3 protein has one entry. The table includes 150,000 to 200,000 distinct CDR3 sequences, less than 25% detected once. These TCRs' antigens remain unknown. Sequencing was performed on CD8+ T cells from cultured PBMCs, taken from culture after CMV antigen stimulation. These receptors came from a human donor in good health (CMV status not recorded). Some clones in this sample may be carry-over from other donors' samples.

In this sample, this clonotype turned up a few times. V and J are TRBV7-3 and TRBJ2-2; 8 nucleotides match TRBD2. Trimming removed 6 bases from V and 9 bases from J; junction bases left unmatched: 3. This CDR3 comprises 12 residues. Germline V gene lookup returns CDR1 SGHTA and CDR2 FQGTGA. CDR3 sequence reads: CASSLSGRELFF. In nucleotides, the CDR3 is TGTGCCAGCAGTCTTAGCGGGAGGGAGCTGTTTTTT.

This clonotype was picked up a small number of times. The J gene is TRBJ2-7, the V gene TRBV7-8; D possibly matches TRBD1 or TRBD2 (5 bases each). Germline CDR1 and CDR2: SGHVS and FQNEAQ. Trimming pared 5 bases from V and 6 bases from J, leaving 14 bases between. The CDR3 consists of 13 residues. The CDR3 nucleotides are TGTGCCAGCAGCCCCCCAGGGCGGGTCGAGCAGTACTTC. Translation: CASSPPGRVEQYF.

V and J are TRBV7-2 and TRBJ2-2; D gene uncertain. Trimming stripped 3 bases from V and 4 bases from J, with 9 bases between. CDR1 is SGHTA, CDR2 FQGNSA, per germline. The CDR3 runs 14 residues. The CDR3, as DNA: TGTGCCAGCAGCTTTGGGTTTCCCACCGGGGAGCTGTTTTTT. Translated: CASSFGFPTGELFF. The whole variable domain, remainder taken from reference TRBV7-2 and TRBJ2-2, is GAGVSQSPSNKVTEKGKDVELRCDPISGHTALYWYRQSLGQGLEFLIYFQGNSAPDKSGLPSDRFSAERTGGSVSTLTIQRTQQEDSAVYLCASSFGFPTGELFFGEGSRLTVL.

Only a few counts were recorded for this clonotype. The genes are TRBV7-9 and TRBJ2-5; 7 bases agree with TRBD1. Germline V gives CDR1 SEHNR, CDR2 FQNEAQ (reference sequence). The CDR3 contains 15 residues. J was trimmed by 5 bases and V by 4 bases; bases with no gene match: 10. Written as DNA, the CDR3 is TGTGCCAGCAGCTCCCAGACAGGGCCCAGGGAGACCCAGTACTTC. This translates into CASSSQTGPRETQYF.